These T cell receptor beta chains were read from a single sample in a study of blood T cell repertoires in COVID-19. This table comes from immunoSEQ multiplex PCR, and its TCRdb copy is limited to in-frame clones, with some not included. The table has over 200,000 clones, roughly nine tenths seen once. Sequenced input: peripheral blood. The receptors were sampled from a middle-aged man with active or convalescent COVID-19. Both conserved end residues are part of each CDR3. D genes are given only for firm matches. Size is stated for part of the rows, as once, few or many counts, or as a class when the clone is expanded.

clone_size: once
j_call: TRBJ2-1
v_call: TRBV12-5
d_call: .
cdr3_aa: CASGSASRSGYNEQFF
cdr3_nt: TGTGCTAGTGGTTCCGCCTCTCGGAGTGGTTACAATGAGCAGTTCTTC

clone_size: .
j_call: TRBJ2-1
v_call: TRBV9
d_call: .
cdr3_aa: CASSKTAEFNEQFF
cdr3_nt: TGTGCCAGCAGCAAGACAGCTGAGTTCAATGAGCAGTTCTTC

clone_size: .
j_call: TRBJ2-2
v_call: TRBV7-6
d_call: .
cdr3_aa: CASSLAGEGTGELFF
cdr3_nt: TGTGCCAGCAGCTTAGCGGGAGAGGGAACCGGGGAGCTGTTTTTT

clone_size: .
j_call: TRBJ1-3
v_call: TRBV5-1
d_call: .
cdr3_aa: CASSWTVGNTIYF
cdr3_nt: TGCGCCAGCAGCTGGACAGTGGGAAACACCATATATTTT

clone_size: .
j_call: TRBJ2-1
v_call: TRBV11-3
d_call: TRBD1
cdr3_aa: CASSRPGQGRNEQFF
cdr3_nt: TGTGCCAGCAGCCGACCGGGACAGGGGCGGAATGAGCAGTTCTTC

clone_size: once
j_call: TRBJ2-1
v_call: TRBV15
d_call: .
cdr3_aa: CATSRDPQGSYNEQFF
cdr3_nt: TGTGCCACCAGCAGAGATCCCCAGGGCTCCTACAATGAGCAGTTCTTC

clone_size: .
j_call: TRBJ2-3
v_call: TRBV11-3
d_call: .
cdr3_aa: CASSMGGARSTDTQYF
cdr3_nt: TGTGCCAGCAGCATGGGGGGGGCCCGGAGCACAGATACGCAGTATTTT

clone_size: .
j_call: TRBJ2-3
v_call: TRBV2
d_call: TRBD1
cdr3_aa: CASMTGGGTDTQYF
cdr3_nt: TGTGCCAGCATGACAGGGGGCGGCACAGATACGCAGTATTTT

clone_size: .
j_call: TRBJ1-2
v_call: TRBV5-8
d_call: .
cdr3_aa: CASSRDRYGYTF
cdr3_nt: TGTGCCAGCAGCCGCGACAGATATGGCTACACCTTC

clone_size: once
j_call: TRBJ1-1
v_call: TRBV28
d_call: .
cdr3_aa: CASSPAYTEAFF
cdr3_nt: TGTGCCAGCAGTCCTGCGTACACTGAAGCTTTCTTT

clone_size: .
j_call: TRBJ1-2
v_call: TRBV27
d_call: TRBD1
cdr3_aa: CASSSLDRVNYGYTF
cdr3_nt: TGTGCCAGCAGTTCACTGGACAGGGTGAACTATGGCTACACCTTC

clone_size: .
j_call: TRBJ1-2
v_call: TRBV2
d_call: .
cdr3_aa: CASSEVTGNYGYTF
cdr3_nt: TGTGCCAGCAGTGAGGTTACAGGGAACTATGGCTACACCTTC

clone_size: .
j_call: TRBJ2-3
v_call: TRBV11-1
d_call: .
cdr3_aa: CASSHQSVTDTQYF
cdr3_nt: TGTGCCAGCAGCCACCAAAGCGTCACAGATACGCAGTATTTT

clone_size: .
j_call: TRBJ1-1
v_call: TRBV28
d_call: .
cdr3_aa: CATTTELNTEAFF
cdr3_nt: TGTGCCACCACAACAGAACTGAACACTGAAGCTTTCTTT

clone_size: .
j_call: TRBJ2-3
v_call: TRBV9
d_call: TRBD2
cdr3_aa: CASSVEGLAGTDTQYF
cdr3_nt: TGTGCCAGCAGCGTAGAAGGACTAGCGGGCACAGATACGCAGTATTTT

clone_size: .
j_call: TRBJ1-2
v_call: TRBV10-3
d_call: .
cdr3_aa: CAISQGGYGYTF
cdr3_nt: TGTGCCATCAGTCAGGGCGGCTATGGCTACACCTTC

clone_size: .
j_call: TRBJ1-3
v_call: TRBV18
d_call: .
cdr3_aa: CASSPGLAGNTIYF
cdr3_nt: TGTGCCAGCTCCCCCGGTTTGGCTGGAAACACCATATATTTT

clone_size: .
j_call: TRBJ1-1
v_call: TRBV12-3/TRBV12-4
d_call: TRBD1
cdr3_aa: CASSFTGGTEAFF
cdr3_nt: TGTGCCAGCAGTTTCACAGGGGGCACTGAAGCTTTCTTT

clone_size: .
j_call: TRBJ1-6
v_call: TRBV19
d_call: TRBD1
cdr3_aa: CASSVSDRQGSPLHF
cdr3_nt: TGTGCCAGTAGTGTTTCGGACAGGCAAGGCTCACCCCTCCACTTT

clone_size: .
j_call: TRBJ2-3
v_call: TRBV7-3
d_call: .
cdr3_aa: CASSPGPDTQYF
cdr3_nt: TGTGCCAGCAGCCCGGGTCCAGATACGCAGTATTTT

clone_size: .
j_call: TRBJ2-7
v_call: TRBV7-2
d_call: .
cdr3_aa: CASSQTGFRYEQYF
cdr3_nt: TGTGCCAGCAGCCAAACGGGGTTTCGGTACGAGCAGTACTTC

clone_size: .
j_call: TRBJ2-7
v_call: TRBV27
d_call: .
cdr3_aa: CASSFGREQYF
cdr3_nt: TGTGCCAGCAGTTTTGGGCGCGAGCAGTACTTC

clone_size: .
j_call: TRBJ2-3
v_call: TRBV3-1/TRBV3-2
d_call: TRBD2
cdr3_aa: CASSPSGSVADTQYF
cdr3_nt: TGTGCCAGCAGCCCTAGCGGGAGTGTAGCAGATACGCAGTATTTT

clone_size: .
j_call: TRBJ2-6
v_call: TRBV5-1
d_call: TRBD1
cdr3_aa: CASSSGQTSGANVLTF
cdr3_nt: TGCGCCAGCAGCTCGGGACAGACCTCTGGGGCCAACGTCCTGACTTTC

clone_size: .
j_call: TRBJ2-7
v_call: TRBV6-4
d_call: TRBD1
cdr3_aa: CASRMGQGSYEQYF
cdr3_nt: TGTGCCAGCAGAATGGGACAGGGCTCCTACGAGCAGTACTTC

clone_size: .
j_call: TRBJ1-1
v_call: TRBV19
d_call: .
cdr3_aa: CISVGGGTEAFF
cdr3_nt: TGTATATCTGTAGGGGGTGGCACTGAAGCTTTCTTT

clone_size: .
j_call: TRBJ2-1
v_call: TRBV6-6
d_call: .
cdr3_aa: CATMGVDYNEQFF
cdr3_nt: TGTGCCACTATGGGAGTGGATTACAATGAGCAGTTCTTC

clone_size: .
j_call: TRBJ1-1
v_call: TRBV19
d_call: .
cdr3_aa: CASRASRHVNTEAFF
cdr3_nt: TGTGCCAGTAGGGCCTCCCGTCACGTGAACACTGAAGCTTTCTTT

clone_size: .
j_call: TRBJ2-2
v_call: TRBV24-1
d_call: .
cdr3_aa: CATSDDRRANTGELFF
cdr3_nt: TGTGCCACCAGTGATGACAGACGAGCGAACACCGGGGAGCTGTTTTTT

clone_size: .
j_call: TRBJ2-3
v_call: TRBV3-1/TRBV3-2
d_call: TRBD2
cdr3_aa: CASSQVLGAGTSGGYTDTQYF
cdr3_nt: TGTGCCAGCAGCCAAGTCCTCGGGGCAGGGACCAGCGGGGGATACACAGATACGCAGTATTTT

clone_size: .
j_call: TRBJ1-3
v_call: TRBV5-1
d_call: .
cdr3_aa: CASSLRDTGNTIYF
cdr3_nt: TGCGCCAGCAGCTTGCGGGATACTGGAAACACCATATATTTT

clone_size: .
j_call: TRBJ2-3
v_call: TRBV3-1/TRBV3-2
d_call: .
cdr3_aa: CASSPETPGLISTDTQYF
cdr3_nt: TGTGCCAGCAGCCCAGAAACCCCGGGACTTATAAGCACAGATACGCAGTATTTT

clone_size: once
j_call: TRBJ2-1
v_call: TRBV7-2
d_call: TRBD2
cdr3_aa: CASSSGLAGFF
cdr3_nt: TGTGCCAGCAGCTCAGGACTAGCTGGGTTCTTC

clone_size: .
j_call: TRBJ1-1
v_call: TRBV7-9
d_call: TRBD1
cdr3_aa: CASSLGGTGFPGEAFF
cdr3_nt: TGTGCCAGCAGCTTAGGCGGGACAGGGTTCCCCGGGGAGGCTTTCTTT

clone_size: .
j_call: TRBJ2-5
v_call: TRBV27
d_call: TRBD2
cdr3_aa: CASSYISGGTPGGQYF
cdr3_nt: TGTGCCAGCAGTTACATTAGCGGGGGGACTCCAGGGGGCCAGTACTTC

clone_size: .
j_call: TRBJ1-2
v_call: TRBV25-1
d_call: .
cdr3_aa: CASRGAGKGYGYTF
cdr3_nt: TGTGCCAGCAGAGGGGCAGGGAAAGGCTATGGCTACACCTTC

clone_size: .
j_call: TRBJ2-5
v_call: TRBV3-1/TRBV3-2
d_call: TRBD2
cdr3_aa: CASSQAGGGETQYF
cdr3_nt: TGTGCCAGCAGCCAGGCGGGGGGAGGAGAGACCCAGTACTTC

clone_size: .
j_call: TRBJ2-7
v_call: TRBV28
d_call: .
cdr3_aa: CASSFPEATTTYEQYF
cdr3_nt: TGTGCCAGCAGTTTCCCTGAGGCTACCACCACCTACGAGCAGTACTTC

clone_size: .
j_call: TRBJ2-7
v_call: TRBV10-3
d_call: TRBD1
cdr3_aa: CAIAGRDRGAYEQYF
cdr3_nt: TGTGCCATCGCTGGACGGGACAGGGGCGCCTACGAGCAGTACTTC

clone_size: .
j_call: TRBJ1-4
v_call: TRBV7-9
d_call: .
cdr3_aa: CASSFTRQPANEKLFF
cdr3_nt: TGTGCCAGCAGCTTCACTCGACAGCCTGCTAATGAAAAACTGTTTTTT

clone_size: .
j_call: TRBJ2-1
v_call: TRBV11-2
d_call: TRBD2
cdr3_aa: CASSSGLAGGPSYNEQFF
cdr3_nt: TGTGCCAGCAGTTCGGGACTAGCGGGAGGACCGTCCTACAATGAGCAGTTCTTC

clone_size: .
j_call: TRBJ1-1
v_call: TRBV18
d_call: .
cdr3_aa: CASSPNLSGRLNTEAFF
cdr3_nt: TGTGCCAGCTCACCAAACCTGTCAGGGCGCCTGAACACTGAAGCTTTCTTT

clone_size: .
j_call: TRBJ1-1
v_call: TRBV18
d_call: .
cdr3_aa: CASSLQANTEAFF
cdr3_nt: TGTGCCAGCTCCCTACAGGCGAACACTGAAGCTTTCTTT

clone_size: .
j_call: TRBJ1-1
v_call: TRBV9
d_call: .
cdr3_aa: CASSVDGWNTEAFF
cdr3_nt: TGTGCCAGCAGCGTAGATGGCTGGAACACTGAAGCTTTCTTT

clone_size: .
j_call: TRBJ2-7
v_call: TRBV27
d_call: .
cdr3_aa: CASRKTTADEQYF
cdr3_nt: TGTGCCAGCAGGAAGACTACCGCGGACGAGCAGTACTTC

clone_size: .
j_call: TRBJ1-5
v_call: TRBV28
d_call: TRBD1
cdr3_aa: CASTSWDRDNNQPQHF
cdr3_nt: TGTGCCAGCACCTCATGGGACAGGGATAACAATCAGCCCCAGCATTTT

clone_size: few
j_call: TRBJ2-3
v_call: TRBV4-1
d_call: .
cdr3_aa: CASSQDSKAGTTDTQYF
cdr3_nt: TGCGCCAGCAGCCAAGATAGCAAAGCGGGTACTACAGATACGCAGTATTTT

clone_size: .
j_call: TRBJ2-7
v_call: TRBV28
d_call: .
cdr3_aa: CASSSFAGQSYEQYF
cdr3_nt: TGTGCCAGCAGCTCATTTGCAGGACAGTCCTACGAGCAGTACTTC

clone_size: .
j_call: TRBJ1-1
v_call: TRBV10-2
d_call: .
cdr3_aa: CASSGAGRAFF
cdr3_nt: TGCGCCAGCAGTGGAGCAGGGCGAGCTTTCTTT

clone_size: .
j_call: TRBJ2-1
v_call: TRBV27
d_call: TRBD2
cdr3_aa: CASSPGTSIYEQFF
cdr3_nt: TGTGCCAGCAGTCCCGGGACTAGCATCTATGAGCAGTTCTTC

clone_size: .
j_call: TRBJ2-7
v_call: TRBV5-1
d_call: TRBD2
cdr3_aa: CASSWTSGIREQYF
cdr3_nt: TGCGCCAGCAGCTGGACTAGCGGGATAAGGGAGCAGTACTTC

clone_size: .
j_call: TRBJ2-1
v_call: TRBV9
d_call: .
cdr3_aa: CASSPIGGLYNEQFF
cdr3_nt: TGTGCCAGCAGCCCGATCGGCGGACTATACAATGAGCAGTTCTTC

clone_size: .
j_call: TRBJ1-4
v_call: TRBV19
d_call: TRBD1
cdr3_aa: CASSMDRGRGEKLFF
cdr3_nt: TGTGCCAGTAGTATGGACAGGGGGCGCGGTGAAAAACTGTTTTTT

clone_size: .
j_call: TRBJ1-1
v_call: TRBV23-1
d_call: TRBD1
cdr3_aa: CASSQSAQKYKQGAKGDTEAFF
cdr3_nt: TGCGCCAGCAGTCAATCGGCCCAAAAATATAAACAGGGGGCAAAGGGGGACACTGAAGCTTTCTTT

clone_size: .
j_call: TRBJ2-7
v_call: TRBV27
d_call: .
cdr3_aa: CASSPLPGHSTYEQYF
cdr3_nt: TGTGCCAGCAGTCCCCTCCCGGGACATTCTACCTACGAGCAGTACTTC

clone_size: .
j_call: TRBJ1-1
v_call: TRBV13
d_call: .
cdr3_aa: CASSLFGGNTEAFF
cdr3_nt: TGTGCCAGCAGCCTTTTTGGAGGAAACACTGAAGCTTTCTTT

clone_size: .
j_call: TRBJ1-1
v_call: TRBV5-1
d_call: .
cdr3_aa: CASSLQYSRGNTEAFF
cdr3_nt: TGCGCCAGCAGCTTGCAGTACAGCCGGGGGAACACTGAAGCTTTCTTT

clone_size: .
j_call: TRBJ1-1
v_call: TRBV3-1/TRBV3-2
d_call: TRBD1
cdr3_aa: CASSQRVTGVVNTEAFF
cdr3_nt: TGTGCCAGCAGCCAACGGGTGACAGGGGTCGTGAACACTGAAGCTTTCTTT